This T cell receptor (beta chain) emerged from a study of regulatory T cells in long-lasting Graves disease. The germline gives CDR1 SNHLY, CDR2 FYNNEI. The CDR3 covers 14 residues. Trimming took off 6 bases at V and 0 bases at J, with 12 bases between the two ends. CDR3 regions were amplified by Arm-PCR using iRepertoire HTBI primers to build TCR beta libraries. Original analysis: The identification of 50 to 65 TRBV and 14 TRBJ segments was made across samples. TCRdb re-analysed the multiplex PCR reads in MiXCR, keeping a single row per CDR3 protein. None of the V and J calls come from the authors' own analysis; TCRdb made them. The table lists a few hundred thousand distinct CDR3 sequences, 13% to 15% of them singletons. This clonotype has a count of ten or more. The time point was: newly diagnosed GD, antithyroid drugs for less than 3 months. RNA from PBMCs was the source of the TCR library. The same specimen was also included in a second study, on T cells in Graves' hyperthyroidism and ophthalmopathy. This second report adds: Diagnosing involved the use of clinical symptoms, serum thyroxine and TRAb, thyroid ultrasound and orbital computed tomography.

This chain connects TRBV2 to TRBJ2-7; D is possibly TRBD2 (6 bases). Sequencing was performed on peripheral blood mononuclear cells (PBMCs), taken at new diagnosis, from a patient treated with antithyroid drugs. The receptor was derived from a woman between 45 and 65 years old with Graves disease. CDR3 sequence: CASRGGLSSYEQYF. CDR3 coding DNA: TGTGCCAGCAGGGGGGGACTGAGCTCCTACGAGCAGTACTTC.